Listed here are 14 T cell receptor beta chains from one sample, sequenced in a study of T cell repertoires in ileal Crohn's disease. The assay was immunoSEQ multiplex PCR, and TCRdb's table has in-frame clones only and misses some. This sample has about 16,000 clones, with 93% found just once. Sample: ileal tissue. All receptors come from an adult with Crohn's disease.

This rearrangement joins TRBV7-6 to TRBJ1-1, with D tentatively TRBD1 (5 bases). Trimming stripped 5 bases from V and 4 bases from J, with 11 bases between. Germline assignment: CDR1 SGHVS and CDR2 FNYEAQ. This CDR3 region has 13 residues. CDR3 sequence reads: CASSATQGTEAFF. The CDR3 nucleotides read TGTGCCAGCAGCGCCACCCAGGGCACTGAAGCTTTCTTT.

The rearrangement joins TRBV10-3 to TRBJ1-5; maybe TRBD1 (5 bases). With 6 bases removed from V and 3 bases from J, the gap between germline ends came to 15 bases. There are 15 residues in the CDR3. Germline V gene data show CDR1 as ENHRY and CDR2 as SYGVKD. CDR3 in amino acids: CAIRAGLENNQPQHF. The CDR3 region has the DNA TGTGCCATCAGGGCGGGACTGGAAAACAATCAGCCCCAGCATTTT.

This clone appeared once. For the CDR3, the DNA is TGTGCCAGCAGTTCTAGGGGGGGGCCGGCAGATACGCAGTATTTT. Encoded protein: CASSSRGGPADTQYF. This chain joins TRBV27 and TRBJ2-3, with a possible D match to TRBD2 (7 bases). The CDR3 is made up of 15 amino acids. CDR1 is MNHEY and CDR2 is SMNVEV in the germline V gene (reference sequence). V was pared by 4 bases and J by 4 bases, with 15 bases between.

The J gene is TRBJ2-5, the V gene TRBV5-1; 8 nucleotides agree with TRBD2. Germline V gives CDR1 SGHRS, CDR2 YFSETQ. This CDR3 region has 14 residues. The J segment lost 5 bases and the V segment lost 5 bases, leaving 8 bases of the junction unmatched. This CDR3 reads CASSPGTSGETQYF. The CDR3 region has the DNA TGCGCCAGCAGTCCCGGGACTAGTGGCGAGACCCAGTACTTC.

CDR3 coding DNA: TGCGCCAGCAGCTTAAGGGGGCTATACACTGAAGCTTTCTTT. Its protein is CASSLRGLYTEAFF. This chain joins TRBV5-1 and TRBJ1-1; 7 positions match TRBD1. Losses at the gene ends were 2 bases for V and 3 bases for J; bases not matched to a gene: 4. The CDR3 loop spans 14 amino acids. Per germline, CDR1 SGHRS and CDR2 YFSETQ.

J is TRBJ2-3 and V is TRBV5-6, with 7 bases aligning to TRBD1. This CDR3 is built from 15 residues. Germline loops: CDR1 SGHDT, CDR2 YYEEEE. Trimming at V came to 4 bases and at J to 3 bases, leaving 8 bases not matched to a gene. The DNA of the CDR3 is TGTGCCAGCAGCCCAAGGGGGCGGTCGACAGATACGCAGTATTTT. This codes for CASSPRGRSTDTQYF.

CDR3 DNA sequence: TGTGCCAGCAAGAAGGGGGCGGGTCAGCACAATGAGCAGTTCTTC. This gives the protein CASKKGAGQHNEQFF. The chain combines TRBV27 with TRBJ2-1, with TRBD1 matching 7 bases. The ends lost 7 bases at V and 5 bases at J; junction bases unmatched: 11. This CDR3 contains 15 residues. Looked up from germline, CDR1 is MNHEY and CDR2 is SMNVEV (reference sequence).

The chain uses TRBV27 and TRBJ2-7, with D perhaps TRBD2 (7 bases). The CDR3 loop spans 14 amino acids. Germline values: CDR1 MNHEY, CDR2 SMNVEV (reference sequence). Trimming removed 6 bases from V and 6 bases from J, with 18 bases in between. In nucleotides, the CDR3 is TGTGCCAGCAGACCTCCAAGGGGGGGGGCCGAGCAGTACTTC. As protein: CASRPPRGGAEQYF.

The chain employs TRBV9 and TRBJ2-7; D possibly corresponds to TRBD1 (5 bases). The CDR3 sequence is 16 residues long. The germline V and J ends were trimmed by 4 bases and 0 bases, with 17 bases remaining between them. In germline, CDR1 is SGDLS, CDR2 YYNGEE. In nucleotides, the CDR3 is TGTGCCAGCAGCCCTAATACAGGTCCGGGCTCCTACGAGCAGTACTTC. It specifies CASSPNTGPGSYEQYF.

The chain joins TRBV4-1 to TRBJ2-3; D may be TRBD2 (6 bases). This CDR3 has 17 amino acids. Trimming removed 0 bases from V and 9 bases from J, with 22 bases in between. The germline V gene has CDR1 MGHRA and CDR2 YSYEKL. The CDR3, as DNA: TGCGCCAGCAGCCAAGAAGGGGTTAGCGGCCCACCGGGGACGCAGTATTTT. Protein product: CASSQEGVSGPPGTQYF.

This chain connects TRBV19 to TRBJ2-3, with 8 bases identical to TRBD2. Unmatched junction bases numbered 4, after V lost 5 bases and J lost 0 bases. Germline loops: CDR1 LNHDA, CDR2 SQIVND (reference sequence). The CDR3 is 15 amino acids. CDR3 DNA: TGTGCCAGTAGTCCTAGCGGGCCAAGCACAGATACGCAGTATTTT. This encodes CASSPSGPSTDTQYF.

The chain carries TRBV5-6 and TRBJ2-3; TRBD1 agrees at 7 bases. The CDR3 extends over 14 amino acids. CDR1 is SGHDT and CDR2 is YYEEEE in the germline V gene. V shed 4 bases, J shed 1 base, and the junction held 3 bases outside the gene matches. CDR3: CASSPDRGTDTQYF. CDR3 nucleotides: TGTGCCAGCAGCCCTGACAGGGGCACAGATACGCAGTATTTT.

This clone occurred once. V and J are TRBV2 and TRBJ2-3; 8 nucleotides match TRBD2. This CDR3 spans 14 amino acids. Germline V CDR1 and CDR2: SNHLY, FYNNEI. In nucleotides, the CDR3 is TGTGCGTATTCGGGAGGGCTGAGAACAGATACGCAGTATTTT. Its translation: CAYSGGLRTDTQYF.

The V gene is TRBV6-6, the J gene TRBJ1-6; D is possibly TRBD1 (5 bases). The germline V gene has CDR1 MNHNY and CDR2 SVGAGI (reference sequence). The CDR3 runs 16 residues. V gave up 7 bases and J gave up 0 bases, with 13 bases separating them. In nucleotides, the CDR3 is TGTGCCAGCAATCTGGGGGGGAGCTCCTATAATTCACCCCTCCACTTT. The encoded protein is CASNLGGSSYNSPLHF.